This TCR beta chain was documented in a study of blood T cell repertoires in COVID-19. Turning to the study itself: The United States, Italy and Spain supplied acute and convalescent COVID-19 samples. PBMCs, B-cell-depleted T cells, or T cells provided the cDNA or gDNA that made up the material.

The CDR3 length is 15 residues. V shed 6 bases and J 7 bases; nucleotides not matched to a gene: 10. Per germline, CDR1 MDHEN and CDR2 SYDVKM. As originally analysed: From reference gene primer amplification, estimates of nucleated cell counts were derived. The assay was immunoSEQ multiplex PCR, and TCRdb's table has in-frame clones only and misses some. V and J calls and clone size come straight from that table; D and trimming were deduced from the DNA. Of 100,000 to 150,000 clones listed, about 85% are singletons. The J gene is TRBJ2-1, the V gene TRBV28; 9 bases are shared with TRBD1. This receptor was obtained from a man in his sixties with acute or convalescent COVID-19. Specimen: peripheral blood. The CDR3 DNA reads as TGTGCCAGCAGCCCCGACAGGGGGGCCTGGAATGAGCAGTTCTTC. It is translated as CASSPDRGAWNEQFF.